The clone carrying this T cell receptor beta chain came up once. The antigen remains undetermined. The data belong to a study of cytomegalovirus exposure and HLA in healthy donors. Study as a whole: Caucasian-associated ancestry cluster membership applied to about four fifths of about 370 genotyped donors. General observations from the study: It was reported in a later analysis that an Asian-associated ancestry cluster showed fewer N-insertions than the 666-donor mean.

PCR was performed using 60 Vbeta and 13 Jbeta primers. Assay used: immunoSEQ multiplex PCR; TCRdb lists only in-frame clones, some missing. The sample consists of about 150,000 clones, around 80% of them appearing once. Likely unrecorded immune exposures existed in these nominally healthy donors. This CDR3 comprises 10 residues. The V end lost 3 bases, the J end lost 7 bases, and 3 bases lay between the germline ends. CDR1 and CDR2 from the germline V gene are DFQATT and SNEGSKA (reference sequence). The sequence was obtained from a man aged 25-40 years in good health and CMV-seropositive. Input material: PBMCs. The chain employs TRBV20-1 and TRBJ1-4; D is undetermined. The chain's CDR3 is CSARAEKLFF. The CDR3, as DNA: TGCAGTGCTAGGGCTGAAAAACTGTTTTTT.